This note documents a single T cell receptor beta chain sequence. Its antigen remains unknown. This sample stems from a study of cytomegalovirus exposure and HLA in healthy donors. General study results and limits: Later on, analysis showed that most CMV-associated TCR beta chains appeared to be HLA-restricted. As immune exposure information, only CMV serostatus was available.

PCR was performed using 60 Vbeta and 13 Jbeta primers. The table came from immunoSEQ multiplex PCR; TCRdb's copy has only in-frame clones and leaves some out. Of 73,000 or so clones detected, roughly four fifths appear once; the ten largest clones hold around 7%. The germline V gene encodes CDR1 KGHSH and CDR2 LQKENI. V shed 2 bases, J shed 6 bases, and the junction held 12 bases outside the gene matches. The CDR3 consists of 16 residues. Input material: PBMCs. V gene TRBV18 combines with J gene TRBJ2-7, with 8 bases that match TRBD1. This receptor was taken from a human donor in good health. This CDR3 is CASSPKIGDRGGEQYF. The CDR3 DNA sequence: TGTGCCAGCTCACCAAAAATAGGCGACAGGGGCGGCGAGCAGTACTTC.